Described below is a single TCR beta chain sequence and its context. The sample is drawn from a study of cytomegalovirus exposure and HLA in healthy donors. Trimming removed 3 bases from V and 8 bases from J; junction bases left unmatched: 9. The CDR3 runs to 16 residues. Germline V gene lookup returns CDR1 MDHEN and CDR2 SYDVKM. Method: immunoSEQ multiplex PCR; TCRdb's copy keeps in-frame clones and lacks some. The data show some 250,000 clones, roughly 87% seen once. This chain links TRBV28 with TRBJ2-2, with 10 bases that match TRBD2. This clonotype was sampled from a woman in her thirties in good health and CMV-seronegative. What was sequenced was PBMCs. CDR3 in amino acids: CASSLRLAGSRGELFF. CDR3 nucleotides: TGTGCCAGCAGTTTGAGACTAGCGGGTTCTAGGGGGGAGCTGTTTTTT.